These T cell receptor beta chains were read from a single sample in a study of T-cell reconstitution after alpha-beta-depleted transplantation in children. TCRdb reprocessed the PCR reads via MiXCR and lists one record per CDR3 protein. The data contain roughly 610,000 distinct CDR3 sequences, over 9.5% of them singletons. Source: PBMCs from the stem cell graft donor, taken from the stem cell graft. The receptors here all came from a human donor who donated a stem cell graft to a child with acute myeloid leukemia. Both conserved end residues are part of each CDR3. The D gene is left open where the match is weak.

>TRBV20-1|.
CSAIRWGTGRDFYNEQFF
>TRBV28|.
CASSDWSEQYF
>TRBV6-5|.
CASSYPGGGTGELFF
>TRBV29-1|.
CSVGAGGTDTQYF
>TRBV7-2|.
CASTLDYRAGGEQFF
>TRBV29-1|.
CSADPGAYGYTF
>TRBV4-3|TRBD2
CASSLTGTSGEETQYF
>TRBV19|TRBD2
CASSIGLAGGPDTQYF
>TRBV12-3/TRBV12-4|.
CASSFNSNQPQHF
>TRBV6-2/TRBV6-3|.
CASKNTRGALPLSYNEQFF
>TRBV7-8|.
CASRAGETDTQYF
>TRBV7-9|.
CASSLAGPWEQFF
>TRBV5-6|TRBD1
CASSFWHDRVGTEAFF
>TRBV20-1|.
CSASPGRKSLNNEQFF
>TRBV12-5|TRBD2
CASGLSGRGDLDTQYF
>TRBV29-1|TRBD1
CSVKGQQNQPQHF
>TRBV9|TRBD1
CASSVGTGETDTQYF
>TRBV20-1|.
CSASLLGSLLALGYTF
>TRBV18|TRBD2
CASSPPYLAGGDEQFF
>TRBV5-1|.
CASSPRRRGQETQYF
>TRBV7-2|TRBD1
CASSLGSRGRGYGYTF
>TRBV29-1|.
CSVVRSDRAQYF
>TRBV7-9|.
CASSLLGGTYEQYF
>TRBV11-2|TRBD2
CASSRPRLAGARETQYF
>TRBV3-1|.
CASSPAGRSSYNEQFF
>TRBV5-1|TRBD2
CASSPGRGGYNEQFF
>TRBV7-2|TRBD1
CASSTSGGQGEQYF
>TRBV15|TRBD1
CATSRDRQGSQPQHF
>TRBV7-3|.
CASSPTLAQADTQYF